This entry describes one T cell receptor beta chain. These data originate in a study of T cells expressing NK-cell markers. Background on the study: The sequencing cohort of eight donors included seven HCMV-seropositive individuals and one seronegative individual.

This CDR3 region has 14 residues. CDR1 is SEHNR and CDR2 is FQNEAQ in the germline V gene (reference sequence). Each CDR3 protein gets one entry in TCRdb, which reprocessed the 5' RACE reads and gives no DNA. Found here are about 550,000 distinct CDR3 sequences; the top ten clones hold 3% to 4.5%. Sequenced input: blood T cells: a sorted CD56 or NKG2C T cell subset, CD4+ or CD8+ T cells, or bulk PBMC T cells (not recorded which). The V and J genes are TRBV7-9 and TRBJ2-7; with no DNA, the TCRdb D assignment of TRBD1 cannot be verified. This sequence originates from a man between 18 and 35 years old in good health. The CDR3 reads CASSTRQGANEQYF.